The present entry profiles one T cell receptor (beta chain) with its context. Antigen: not known. Diagnostic assessment was based on clinical symptoms, serum thyroxine and TRAb, thyroid ultrasound and orbital computed tomography. From RNA transcripts, TCR beta CDR3 regions were amplified. Initially, a first-round RT-PCR of the TCR CDR3 employed the HTBI primer set. TCRdb re-called the multiplex PCR reads with MiXCR, one entry per CDR3 protein. The sample lists a few hundred thousand distinct CDR3 sequences, 15% seen once, with approximately 32% in the top ten. The V end lost 0 bases, the J end lost 0 bases, and 6 bases lay between the germline ends. Germline V gene lookup returns CDR1 LNHNV and CDR2 YYDKDF (reference sequence). The CDR3 runs to 16 residues. This record comes from a study of T cells in Graves' hyperthyroidism and ophthalmopathy. General observations from the study: Ophthalmopathy cases were set apart from stable hyperthyroidism by a 13 V-J model. Clonotypes that were expanded in thyroid above 0.001 mostly appeared in blood too.

The sequencing sample was made of blood. The chain uses TRBV15 and TRBJ1-6; D is uncertain. This TCR was sampled from a woman aged 30 to 39 with Graves' hyperthyroidism. The CDR3 bases are TGTGCCACCAGCAGAGACCGGAGCTCCTATAATTCACCCCTCCACTTT. Residues: CATSRDRSSYNSPLHF.